This TCR beta chain was observed in a study of blood T cell repertoires in COVID-19. The CDR3 covers 18 residues. The ends lost 4 bases at V and 2 bases at J; junction bases unmatched: 15. CDR1 is MNHNS, CDR2 SASEGT, per germline. Produced via immunoSEQ multiplex PCR; TCRdb's table is partial and in-frame only. The sample comprises around 220,000 clones, under 90% of which are singletons, and about 4.8% rests with the top ten. The material sequenced was peripheral blood. The source is a man in his fifties with acute or convalescent COVID-19. The V and J genes are TRBV6-1 and TRBJ1-1; 8 nucleotides align to TRBD1. The CDR3 protein is CASSVGTTGVPINTEAFF. CDR3 nucleotide sequence: TGTGCCAGCAGTGTTGGAACGACAGGGGTTCCAATAAACACTGAAGCTTTCTTT.